This T cell receptor beta chain was obtained from a study of T cell responses to AZD1222 COVID-19 vaccine. With regard to this clone: No antigen is known for it.

The assay was immunoSEQ multiplex PCR, and TCRdb's table has in-frame clones only and misses some. The sample records about 110,000 clones, 70% to 85% being singletons. Notes on the study in general: Baseline serology detected seropositivity in only a handful of AZD1222 recipients. Mostly white British, mostly female donors; authors suggested clonal diversity may be underestimated. Spike regions recognized by vaccine-associated CD4 TCRs spanned the protein, led by 160-218 and 743-854.

CDR1 and CDR2 from the germline V gene are SGHRS and YFSETQ. The CDR3 has 12 amino acids. The V end was cut by 7 bases, the J end by 0 bases, with 5 bases between. The sequences come from peripheral blood, collected on day 0 of AZD1222 vaccination. The sequence came from an adult in good health. The rearrangement uses TRBV5-1 and TRBJ1-3; D is possibly TRBD1 (5 bases). CDR3 coding DNA: TGCGCCAGCGGGGGCTCTGGAAACACCATATATTTT. Translating it yields CASGGSGNTIYF.